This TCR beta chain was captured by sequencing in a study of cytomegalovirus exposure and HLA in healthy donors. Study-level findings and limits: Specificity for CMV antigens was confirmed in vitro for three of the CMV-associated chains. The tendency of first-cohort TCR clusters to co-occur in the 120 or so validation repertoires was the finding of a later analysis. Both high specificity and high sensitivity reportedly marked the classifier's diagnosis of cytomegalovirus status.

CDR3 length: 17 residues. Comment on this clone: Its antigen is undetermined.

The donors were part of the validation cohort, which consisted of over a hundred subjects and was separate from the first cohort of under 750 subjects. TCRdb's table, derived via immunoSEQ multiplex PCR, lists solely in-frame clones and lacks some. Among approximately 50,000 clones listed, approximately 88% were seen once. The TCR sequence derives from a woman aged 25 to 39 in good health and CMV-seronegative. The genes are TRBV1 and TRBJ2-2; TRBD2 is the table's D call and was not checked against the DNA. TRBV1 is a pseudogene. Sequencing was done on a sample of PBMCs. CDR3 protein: CTSSPPAGGRVPGELFF. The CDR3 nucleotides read TGCACCAGCAGCCCGCCCGCTGGCGGGAGGGTCCCCGGGGAGCTGTTTTTT.